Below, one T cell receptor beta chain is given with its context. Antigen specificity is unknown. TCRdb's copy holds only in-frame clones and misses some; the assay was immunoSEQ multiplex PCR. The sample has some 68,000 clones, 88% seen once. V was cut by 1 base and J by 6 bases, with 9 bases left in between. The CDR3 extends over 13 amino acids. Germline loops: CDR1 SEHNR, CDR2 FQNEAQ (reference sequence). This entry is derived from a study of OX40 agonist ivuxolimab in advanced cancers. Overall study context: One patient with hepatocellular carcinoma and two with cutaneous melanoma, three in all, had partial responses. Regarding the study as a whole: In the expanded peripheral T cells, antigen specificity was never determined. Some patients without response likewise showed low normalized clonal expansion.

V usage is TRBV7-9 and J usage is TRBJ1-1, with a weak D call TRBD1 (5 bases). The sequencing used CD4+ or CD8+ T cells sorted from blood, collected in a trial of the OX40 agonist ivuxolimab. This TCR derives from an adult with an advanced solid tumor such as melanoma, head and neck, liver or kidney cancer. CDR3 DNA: TGTGCCAGCAGCTTAGGGACAAGGGCTGAAGCTTTCTTT. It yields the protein CASSLGTRAEAFF.